The entry that follows covers one T cell receptor beta chain sequence. Its antigen remains unknown. Trimming took 4 bases from V and 0 from J, leaving 9 bases between them. The CDR3 covers 14 residues. CDR1 is LNHDA, CDR2 SQIVND, per germline (reference sequence). The data derive from a study of PD-1 blockade in classical Hodgkin lymphoma. Study results and caveats: Why the repertoires differ is still unclear, perhaps disease activity or prior therapy.

Time point denoted: cycle 4 day 1 (C4D1), after less than 7 weeks of nivolumab. All trial patients relapsed after autologous stem cell transplantation. The CD4+ T cells used were purified from thawed PBMCs through magnetic negative selection. The repertoire was sequenced with immunoSEQ multiplex PCR; TCRdb's copy has only in-frame clones and lacks some. The sample yields around 30,000 clones, about 88% seen once. This TCR was recovered from a human donor with classical Hodgkin lymphoma. V usage is TRBV19 and J usage is TRBJ1-1; unclear D gene. The specimen was CD4+ T cells from blood, collected before the fourth cycle of nivolumab. The CDR3 is CASSSTRVNTEAFF. The CDR3 region has the DNA TGTGCCAGTAGTAGCACCCGCGTGAACACTGAAGCTTTCTTT.